Included here is one TCR beta chain sequence, with context. Its antigen is unidentified. The method was immunoSEQ multiplex PCR; TCRdb's version includes in-frame clones alone and lacks a portion of them. The sample includes about 93,000 clones, around 94% of them seen just once. These data are taken from a study of OX40 agonist ivuxolimab in advanced cancers. The CDR3 consists of 12 residues. CDR1 and CDR2 from the germline V gene are SQVTM and ANQGSEA. Trimming cost V 7 bases and J 3 bases; bases outside gene matches: 5. Study-level findings and limits: Nonresponders included some who also had low normalized T-cell clonal expansion.

This chain uses TRBV29-1 with TRBJ1-2; 7 bases are a match to TRBD1. This receptor was identified in an adult with an advanced solid tumor such as melanoma, head and neck, liver or kidney cancer. Sequences were derived from CD4+ or CD8+ T cells sorted from blood, sampled in a trial of the OX40 agonist ivuxolimab. The CDR3 protein is CSAAGQHYGYTF. The CDR3 DNA sequence: TGCAGCGCCGCGGGACAGCACTATGGCTACACCTTC.